The sequence of this T cell receptor beta chain was determined in a study of cytomegalovirus exposure and HLA in healthy donors. Study-wide background: The approximately 710 first-cohort repertoires and the roughly 130 validation repertoires shared the same platform, a later analysis reported.

CDR3 length: 12 residues. V was clipped by 5 bases and J by 5 bases, with 10 bases between them. From germline, CDR1 is SGHTS and CDR2 YDEGEE. Study-wide results and limits: Cytomegalovirus association was listed for around 180 TCR beta chains.

Some clones are missing from TCRdb's copy, which holds only in-frame ones; the method was immunoSEQ multiplex PCR. The repertoire holds 110,000 or so clones, with less than 90% as singletons. To note about this clone: The target antigen is unknown.

The sample was PBMCs. The chain joins TRBV5-8 to TRBJ2-5; D might be TRBD1 (6 bases). The TCR was taken from a man younger than 30 in good health and CMV-seropositive. The CDR3 DNA sequence: TGTGCCAGCAGGGCGCAGGGGGAGACCCAGTACTTC. It yields the protein CASRAQGETQYF. The full variable domain, its missing parts supplied by reference TRBV5-8 and TRBJ2-5, is EAGVTQSPTHLIKTRGQQATLRCSPISGHTSVYWYQQALGLGLQFLLWYDEGEERNRGNFPPRFSGRQFPNYSSELNVNALELEDSALYLCASRAQGETQYFGPGTRLLVL.